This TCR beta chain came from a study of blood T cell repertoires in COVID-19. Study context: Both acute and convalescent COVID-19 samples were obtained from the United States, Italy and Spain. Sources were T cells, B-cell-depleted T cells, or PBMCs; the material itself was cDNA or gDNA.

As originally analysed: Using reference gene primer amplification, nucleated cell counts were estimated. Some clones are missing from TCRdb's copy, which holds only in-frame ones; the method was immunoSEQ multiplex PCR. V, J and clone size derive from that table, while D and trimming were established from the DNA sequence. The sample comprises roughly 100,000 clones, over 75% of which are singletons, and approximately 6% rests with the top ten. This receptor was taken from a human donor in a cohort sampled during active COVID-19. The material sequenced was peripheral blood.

The CDR3 sequence is CASSKARHTEAFF. In DNA form, the CDR3 reads TGTGCCAGTAGTAAGGCCAGGCACACTGAAGCTTTCTTT. The V and J genes are TRBV19 and TRBJ1-1; D ambiguous. The V gene's germline CDR1 is LNHDA and CDR2 SQIVND (reference sequence). The CDR3 runs to 13 residues. The ends were cut back, 4 bases at V and 3 bases at J, with 9 bases in the middle. Full variable domain (rest looked up from reference TRBV19 and TRBJ1-1): DGGITQSPKYLFRKEGQNVTLSCEQNLNHDAMYWYRQDPGQGLRLIYYSQIVNDFQKGDIAEGYSVSREKKESFPLTVTSAQKNPTAFYLCASSKARHTEAFFGQGTRLTVV.